Following are 26 T cell receptor beta chains from one sample sequenced in a study of T-cell memory formation after mild COVID-19. TCRdb reprocessed the 5' RACE reads via MiXCR and lists one record per CDR3 protein. This table has 550,000 to 650,000 distinct CDR3 sequences, 15% to 20% appearing once. Sequencing was done on a sample of PBMCs or a T cell subset sorted from them (not recorded which). The origin of the receptors is an adult woman who had mild COVID-19 (a few samples of this study predate the infection). Cell type and time point are not known.

This clonotype has just a few counts. The chain joins TRBV5-1 to TRBJ2-5; D call uncertain. The CDR3 covers 13 residues. V was pared by 4 bases and J by 0 bases, with 7 bases between. The V gene's germline CDR1 is SGHRS and CDR2 YFSETQ. CDR3 loop: CASSTAYQETQYF. CDR3 bases: TGCGCCAGCAGCACCGCCTACCAAGAGACCCAGTACTTC.

This chain joins TRBV7-9 and TRBJ2-7; no firm D call. The V gene lost 3 bases and the J gene lost 7 bases, with 10 bases spanning the gap. Germline values: CDR1 SEHNR, CDR2 FQNEAQ (reference sequence). The CDR3 is 12 residues long. CDR3 bases: TGTGCCAGCAGCTTGGAGCATGGAGAGCAGTACTTC. This codes for CASSLEHGEQYF. The full variable domain, its missing parts supplied by reference TRBV7-9 and TRBJ2-7, is DTGVSQNPRHKITKRGQNVTFRCDPISEHNRLYWYRQTLGQGPEFLTYFQNEAQLEKSRLLSDRFSAERPKGSFSTLEIQRTEQGDSAMYLCASSLEHGEQYFGPGTRLTVT.

In this sample, this clonotype turned up a few times. V and J are TRBV11-1 and TRBJ1-2; possible D gene TRBD1, 5 bases. V was cut by 1 base and J by 2 bases, with 17 bases left in between. The CDR3 contains 17 residues. Per germline, CDR1 SGHAT and CDR2 FQDESV (reference sequence). The CDR3 region has the DNA TGTGCCAGCAGCTTAGGGGACGGAGCCTTTAGGAACTATGGCTACACCTTC. Protein sequence: CASSLGDGAFRNYGYTF.

CDR3 bases: TGTGCCAGCTCACCTCCCCCGAGGGGCACTGAAGCTTTCTTT. Protein product: CASSPPPRGTEAFF. The chain combines TRBV18 with TRBJ1-1, with D possibly matching TRBD1 (5 bases). The CDR3 extends over 14 amino acids. V lost 3 bases and J 4 bases, leaving 12 bases between the germline ends. Germline V gene sequence: CDR1 KGHSH, CDR2 LQKENI.

The chain combines TRBV10-3 with TRBJ1-1; D is ambiguous. CDR1 is ENHRY and CDR2 is SYGVKD in the germline V gene. The length of the CDR3 is 11 residues. V was shortened by 6 bases and J by 3 bases, with 5 bases between the two germline ends. This chain's CDR3 is CAIRGDTEAFF. CDR3 nucleotide sequence: TGTGCCATCAGAGGAGACACTGAAGCTTTCTTT.

This clonotype was seen at least ten times. The chain is built from TRBV2 and TRBJ2-5; TRBD1 agrees at 7 bases. Losses at the gene ends were 8 bases for V and 4 bases for J; bases not matched to a gene: 7. This CDR3 spans 13 amino acids. Germline V gene sequence: CDR1 SNHLY, CDR2 FYNNEI. As DNA, the CDR3 is TGTGCCAGCGCAAAGGGGGCGGGAGAGACCCAGTACTTC. Translation gives CASAKGAGETQYF. Drawing the rest from reference TRBV2 and TRBJ2-5, the complete variable domain is EPEVTQTPSHQVTQMGQEVILRCVPISNHLYFYWYRQILGQKVEFLVSFYNNEISEKSEIFDDQFSVERPDGSNFTLKIRSTKLEDSAMYFCASAKGAGETQYFGPGTRLLVL.

V usage is TRBV7-9 and J usage is TRBJ1-6; D not resolved. Trimming took off 8 bases at V and 7 bases at J, with 6 bases between the two ends. Germline V gene lookup returns CDR1 SEHNR and CDR2 FQNEAQ (reference sequence). The CDR3 is 11 amino acids. The CDR3 nucleotides read TGTGCCAGCGCCCTCAATTCACCCCTCCACTTT. Translation: CASALNSPLHF.

The chain couples TRBV6-2 or TRBV6-3 to TRBJ2-7; D possibly corresponds to TRBD2 (6 bases). Germline assignment: CDR1 MNHEY and CDR2 SVGEGT. Trimming took off 8 bases at V and 3 bases at J, with 14 bases between the two ends. CDR3 length: 13 residues. CDR3 nucleotides: TGTGCCAGCGACGACGGGAGAGGCTACGAGCAGTACTTC. Protein sequence: CASDDGRGYEQYF.

The chain recombines TRBV7-3 with TRBJ2-1, with D perhaps given as TRBD1 or TRBD2 (5 bases each). Trimming shortened V by 5 bases and J by 10 bases, and 21 bases separated the two germline ends. Germline CDR1 and CDR2: SGHTA and FQGTGA. The CDR3 extends over 15 amino acids. CDR3 region: CASSPRTVKGPEQFF. The CDR3 DNA reads as TGTGCCAGCAGCCCCCGGACCGTCAAGGGACCGGAGCAGTTCTTC.

The chain is built from TRBV24-1 and TRBJ1-5; 9 nucleotides agree with TRBD1. Germline assignment: CDR1 KGHDR and CDR2 SFDVKD. The CDR3 extends over 16 amino acids. Trimming took 4 bases from V and 2 from J; bases not matched to a gene: 5. CDR3: CATSERTGAGNQPQHF. Written as DNA, the CDR3 is TGTGCCACCAGTGAGAGGACAGGGGCGGGCAATCAGCCCCAGCATTTT.

This sequence joins TRBV7-2 and TRBJ2-2, with 13 bases lining up with TRBD2. J lost 5 bases, V lost 1 base, and 1 base had no gene match. This CDR3 is built from 16 residues. In germline, CDR1 is SGHTA, CDR2 FQGNSA. DNA of the CDR3: TGTGCCAGCAGCTTAGTACTAGCGGGAGGGACCGGGGAGCTGTTTTTT. This translates into CASSLVLAGGTGELFF.

Only a few counts were recorded for this clonotype. V usage is TRBV14 and J usage is TRBJ1-2; 8 bases are a match to TRBD1. Germline V gene data show CDR1 as SGHDN and CDR2 as FVKESK. With V trimmed by 0 bases and J by 4 bases, 7 bases remained unmatched. CDR3 length: 16 amino acids. CDR3 amino acids: CASSQDVRQGSYGYTF. CDR3 sequence (DNA): TGTGCCAGCAGCCAAGATGTGAGACAGGGGTCCTATGGCTACACCTTC.

The table lists this clonotype with a few counts. The chain employs TRBV12-3 or TRBV12-4 and TRBJ1-1; no reliable D call. The CDR3 spans 14 residues. The V end lost 6 bases, the J end lost 1 base, and 12 bases lay between the germline ends. CDR3 DNA sequence: TGTGCCAGCAGCAAAGTTCCGGAGAACACTGAAGCTTTCTTT. This translates into CASSKVPENTEAFF.

The chain links TRBV9 to TRBJ1-1; D is unresolved. This CDR3 is built from 15 residues. Between the trimmed V and J ends, which lost 4 bases and 0 bases, there was a span of 13 bases. Looked up from germline, CDR1 is SGDLS and CDR2 is YYNGEE. For the CDR3, the DNA is TGTGCCAGCAGCCCGGTGGATGGACTGAACACTGAAGCTTTCTTT. Its protein is CASSPVDGLNTEAFF.

The sample holds a few counts of this clonotype. The genes are TRBV24-1 and TRBJ2-1, with D perhaps TRBD2 (6 bases). The germline V gene encodes CDR1 KGHDR and CDR2 SFDVKD. The CDR3 contains 18 residues. The ends were cut back, 3 bases at V and 3 bases at J, with 20 bases in the middle. The chain's CDR3 is CATSDVGVREDGYNEQFF. The CDR3 region has the DNA TGTGCCACCAGTGATGTGGGGGTAAGGGAGGACGGCTACAATGAGCAGTTCTTC.

The genes are TRBV6-5 and TRBJ2-3; 11 bases are a match to TRBD2. Germline CDR1 reads MNHEY; CDR2 reads SVGAGI. The CDR3 loop spans 15 amino acids. J was trimmed by 0 bases and V by 6 bases; bases with no gene match: 2. CDR3 amino acids: CASRASGGSTDTQYF. The CDR3 DNA reads as TGTGCCAGCAGAGCTAGCGGGGGGAGCACAGATACGCAGTATTTT.

This clonotype was recorded at least ten times. The chain uses TRBV5-1 and TRBJ2-3; D gene uncertain. This CDR3 is 13 amino acids long. Between the trimmed V and J ends, which lost 0 bases and 6 bases, there was a span of 8 bases. Per the germline V gene, CDR1 is SGHRS and CDR2 is YFSETQ. The CDR3 DNA sequence: TGCGCCAGCAGCTTGGGACCCTTGGATACGCAGTATTTT. Its protein is CASSLGPLDTQYF. Supplemented by reference TRBV5-1 and TRBJ2-3, the full variable domain reads KAGVTQTPRYLIKTRGQQVTLSCSPISGHRSVSWYQQTPGQGLQFLFEYFSETQRNKGNFPGRFSGRQFSNSRSEMNVSTLELGDSALYLCASSLGPLDTQYFGPGTRLTVL.

The rearrangement uses TRBV7-2 and TRBJ2-3, with 8 bases fitting TRBD2. The length of the CDR3 is 16 residues. CDR1 is SGHTA and CDR2 is FQGNSA in the germline V gene. V was clipped by 1 base and J by 3 bases; unmatched bases: 6. The CDR3 loop is CASSLGRGGRTDTQYF. CDR3 nucleotides: TGTGCCAGCAGCTTAGGTCGGGGGGGCCGGACAGATACGCAGTATTTT.

The rearrangement uses TRBV21-1 and TRBJ2-1; the table's TRBD1 call for D was not verified on the DNA. TRBV21-1 is designated a pseudogene. The CDR3 runs to 18 residues. CDR3 sequence: CASSSWGEMTGSHNEQFF. CDR3 sequence (DNA): TGTGCCAGCAGCTCCTGGGGGGAAATGACAGGGTCGCACAATGAGCAGTTCTTC.

The table lists this clonotype with a few counts. The chain links TRBV5-1 to TRBJ2-7; possible D gene TRBD1, 6 bases. CDR3 length equals 15 residues. Germline loops: CDR1 SGHRS, CDR2 YFSETQ. Trimming removed 3 bases from V and 3 bases from J, with 16 bases in between. In nucleotides, the CDR3 is TGCGCCAGCAGCTCACCGGGACAAGCTGGCTACGAGCAGTACTTC. This encodes CASSSPGQAGYEQYF.

This clonotype has a handful of counts. This sequence joins TRBV12-3 or TRBV12-4 and TRBJ2-7, with D perhaps TRBD2 (5 bases). Deletions cut 6 bases from V and 6 bases from J, with 21 bases between. CDR3 length equals 15 residues. CDR3 in amino acids: CASRTTSAPSTEQYF. For the CDR3, the DNA is TGTGCCAGCAGAACCACTAGTGCTCCCTCCACCGAGCAGTACTTC.

V is TRBV12-3 or TRBV12-4 and J is TRBJ1-4; D is perhaps TRBD1 (6 bases). V lost 2 bases to trimming and J lost 6 bases, with 19 bases between them. This CDR3 contains 17 residues. CDR3 DNA: TGTGCCAGCAGTTTATCAGGGGAGTTCTCAGCGGATGAAAAACTGTTTTTT. This codes for CASSLSGEFSADEKLFF.

This CDR3 is CAWSEWTGDSPLHF. CDR3 nucleotide sequence: TGTGCCTGGAGTGAATGGACAGGGGACTCACCCCTCCACTTT. The rearrangement joins TRBV30 to TRBJ1-6; 9 bases are a match to TRBD1. The CDR3 contains 14 residues. Looked up from germline, CDR1 is GTSNPN and CDR2 is SVGIG (reference sequence). J gave up 10 bases and V 1 base, and 5 bases lay outside the gene matches.

V and J are TRBV20-1 and TRBJ2-2; 7 nucleotides align to TRBD2. Germline values: CDR1 DFQATT, CDR2 SNEGSKA (reference sequence). This CDR3 has 13 amino acids. V was pared by 5 bases and J by 7 bases, with 7 bases of the junction left unmatched. In DNA, the CDR3 is TGCAGTGCTTCTTTGGGGAGGGTCGGGGAGCTGTTTTTT. The encoded protein is CSASLGRVGELFF.

The table lists this clonotype with many counts. This sequence joins TRBV4-3 and TRBJ2-7; the match to TRBD2 covers 7 bases. Trimming took 3 bases from V and 5 from J; bases not matched to a gene: 10. The length of the CDR3 is 15 residues. The germline V gene has CDR1 LGHNA and CDR2 YSLEER. In DNA, the CDR3 is TGCGCCAGCAGCCAGACGCTAGCGGCGGGGGACGAGCAGTACTTC. As protein: CASSQTLAAGDEQYF.

This clonotype has ten or more counts. The junction departs from germline at one end; a sequencing error may be responsible. The chain combines TRBV7-7 with TRBJ2-1; 12 bases match TRBD2. Per the germline V gene, CDR1 is SSHAT and CDR2 is FNYEAQ (reference sequence). CDR3 length: 14 residues. CDR3 in amino acids: CASSHGTSGNEQFF. The CDR3 region has the DNA TGTGCTAGCAGCCACGGGACTAGCGGGAATGAGCAGTTCTTC.